One and the same sample provided the 7 T cell receptor beta chains below, sequenced in a study of shared clonotypes between healthy human individuals. Only in-frame clones appear in the TCRdb table, and some are missing; sequencing was by immunoSEQ multiplex PCR. Of 500,000 or so clones listed, approximately 94% are singletons. Material for sequencing was naive CD4+ T cells sorted from blood. Subset noted: CD45RA+ positively selected. The receptors stem from a woman in her 30s in good health.

Comments on this clone: The sample has other DNA sequences that encode this CDR3 too. The V call is TRBV9, the J call TRBJ2-3, with 10 bases lining up with TRBD1. Germline assignment: CDR1 SGDLS and CDR2 YYNGEE. With 3 bases clipped from V and 2 bases from J, the junction kept 3 bases outside the gene matches. This CDR3 is built from 15 residues. This chain's CDR3 is CASSAGTGDTDTQYF. The CDR3 nucleotides read TGTGCCAGCAGCGCTGGGACAGGGGACACAGATACGCAGTATTTT.

This chain joins TRBV15 and TRBJ2-7, with 11 bases fitting TRBD1. Germline trimming cut 1 base from V and 2 bases from J; bases unmatched to any gene: 4. CDR1 and CDR2 from the germline V gene are LNHNV and YYDKDF (reference sequence). The CDR3 spans 16 residues. The chain's CDR3 is CATSRGGGQGAYEQYF. The CDR3, as DNA: TGTGCCACCAGCAGAGGCGGGGGACAGGGGGCCTACGAGCAGTACTTC. The full variable domain, its missing parts supplied by reference TRBV15 and TRBJ2-7, is DAMVIQNPRYQVTQFGKPVTLSCSQTLNHNVMYWYQQKSSQAPKLLFHYYDKDFNNEADTPDNFQSRRPNTSFCFLDIRSPGLGDTAMYLCATSRGGGQGAYEQYFGPGTRLTVT.

The chain carries TRBV15 and TRBJ1-4, with D unclear. The germline gives CDR1 LNHNV, CDR2 YYDKDF (reference sequence). Trimming took 0 bases from V and 4 from J, leaving 12 bases between them. This CDR3 has 16 amino acids. The CDR3 region has the DNA TGTGCCACCAGCAGAGATTTACAGAGCATTAATGAAAAACTGTTTTTT. It is translated as CATSRDLQSINEKLFF.

The rearrangement links TRBV27 to TRBJ2-1, with D possibly TRBD2 on 5 matching bases. V was clipped by 2 bases and J by 10 bases, with 9 bases between them. The CDR3 spans 12 residues. The germline V gene has CDR1 MNHEY and CDR2 SMNVEV (reference sequence). CDR3 in amino acids: CASSLIGREQFF. In DNA form, the CDR3 reads TGTGCCAGCAGTTTAATAGGGAGAGAGCAGTTCTTC.

V gene TRBV19 combines with J gene TRBJ2-7; 8 nucleotides align to TRBD2. The CDR3 is 16 residues long. J gave up 3 bases and V 5 bases, and 12 bases lay outside the gene matches. CDR1 is LNHDA, CDR2 SQIVND, per germline (reference sequence). In DNA form, the CDR3 reads TGTGCCAGTAGTCCCCGGAGGAGCGGGAGAGGCTACGAGCAGTACTTC. It specifies CASSPRRSGRGYEQYF.

The rearrangement uses TRBV4-1 and TRBJ1-2; TRBD1 aligns across 11 bases. The CDR3 contains 18 residues. V lost 4 bases, J lost 7 bases, and 17 bases stayed unmatched. Per germline, CDR1 MGHRA and CDR2 YSYEKL. CDR3 in DNA: TGCGCCAGCAGCCTATCCATACCCGGGACAGGGGGTACTGCTGGCTACACCTTC. Translation gives CASSLSIPGTGGTAGYTF.

This chain links TRBV15 with TRBJ2-3; D is undetermined. This CDR3 has 15 amino acids. V dropped 0 bases and J dropped 1 base, with 8 bases sitting between them. From germline, CDR1 is LNHNV and CDR2 YYDKDF (reference sequence). CDR3 in amino acids: CATSRDWVGTDTQYF. The CDR3 DNA sequence: TGTGCCACCAGCAGAGACTGGGTTGGCACAGATACGCAGTATTTT. Drawing the rest from reference TRBV15 and TRBJ2-3, the complete variable domain is DAMVIQNPRYQVTQFGKPVTLSCSQTLNHNVMYWYQQKSSQAPKLLFHYYDKDFNNEADTPDNFQSRRPNTSFCFLDIRSPGLGDTAMYLCATSRDWVGTDTQYFGPGTRLTVL.